One sample yielded the 26 T cell receptor beta chains listed below, sequenced in a study of blood T cell repertoires in COVID-19. The data were produced by immunoSEQ multiplex PCR, yet TCRdb's version contains in-frame clones alone and is incomplete. Of some 86,000 clones in the sample, approximately 90% are singletons; the top ten hold under 2.5%. The sequenced sample consisted of peripheral blood. The source is a human donor with active COVID-19. The donor label of this sample is uncertain.

The chain uses TRBV18 and TRBJ2-1; the D is unclear. Trimming pared 0 bases from V and 2 bases from J, leaving 14 bases between. CDR3 length: 17 residues. Germline CDR1 and CDR2: KGHSH and LQKENI. CDR3 nucleotide sequence: TGTGCCAGCTCACCACCCATTGGCAGTTCCACCTACAATGAGCAGTTCTTC. This translates into CASSPPIGSSTYNEQFF.

The chain links TRBV5-6 to TRBJ2-5; D possibly corresponds to TRBD2 (6 bases). Germline V gene sequence: CDR1 SGHDT, CDR2 YYEEEE. This CDR3 has 18 amino acids. Trimming cost V 4 bases and J 1 base, with 23 bases left between them. In DNA, the CDR3 is TGTGCCAGCAGCCCCACTAGCCTACTGGCCCCGCGCCAAGAGACCCAGTACTTC. It yields the protein CASSPTSLLAPRQETQYF.

In DNA form, the CDR3 reads TGTGCCAGCAGCTACCTAGCGGGGGGGCATGAGACCCAGTACTTC. It encodes CASSYLAGGHETQYF. The chain joins TRBV7-2 to TRBJ2-5; 12 bases map to TRBD2. The junction had 5 bases not matched to a gene; V was cut back by 4 bases and J by 5 bases. The CDR3 extends over 15 amino acids. Germline lookup yields CDR1 SGHTA and CDR2 FQGNSA.

This clone was observed a single time. The V gene is TRBV9, the J gene TRBJ2-3, with TRBD2 matching over 8 bases. The junction had 12 bases not matched to a gene; V was cut back by 6 bases and J by 0 bases. The germline CDR1 and CDR2 sequences are SGDLS and YYNGEE. CDR3 length: 17 amino acids. The CDR3 DNA sequence: TGTGCCAGCACCAGGCTCGGCGGGGGGTCTAGCACAGATACGCAGTATTTT. Protein: CASTRLGGGSSTDTQYF.

This chain uses TRBV7-9 with TRBJ1-2, with 10 bases aligning to TRBD1. This CDR3 has 16 amino acids. V gave up 5 bases and J gave up 6 bases; unmatched junction bases: 12. Per the germline V gene, CDR1 is SEHNR and CDR2 is FQNEAQ (reference sequence). CDR3 nucleotide sequence: TGTGCCAGCAGCCGAAGGGGGGACAGGGGACGGGATGGCTACACCTTC. Its protein is CASSRRGDRGRDGYTF.

This chain connects TRBV6-6 to TRBJ2-5; 8 nucleotides line up with TRBD2. Germline assignment: CDR1 MNHNY and CDR2 SVGAGI (reference sequence). The CDR3 extends over 13 amino acids. V was pared by 7 bases and J by 5 bases, with 6 bases of the junction left unmatched. This CDR3 is CASTDGRGETQYF. The CDR3 DNA reads as TGTGCCAGCACCGACGGGAGGGGTGAGACCCAGTACTTC.

This chain uses TRBV6-6 with TRBJ2-7; the match to TRBD1 covers 11 bases. Germline V lookup: CDR1 MNHNY, CDR2 SVGAGI (reference sequence). The CDR3 consists of 16 residues. The ends lost 7 bases at V and 0 bases at J; junction bases unmatched: 8. DNA of the CDR3: TGTGCCAGCACTCCCGCCGGGACAGGGGGCTCCTACGAGCAGTACTTC. This sequence encodes CASTPAGTGGSYEQYF.

The CDR3 spells CASSTETGEDNQPQHF. Written as DNA, the CDR3 is TGTGCCAGTAGTACCGAGACAGGGGAAGACAATCAGCCCCAGCATTTT. V and J are TRBV19 and TRBJ1-5, with 8 bases aligning to TRBD1. CDR3 length equals 16 residues. CDR1 and CDR2 (germline): LNHDA, SQIVND (reference sequence). The V segment lost 4 bases and the J segment 3 bases; nucleotides outside the gene matches: 8.

The V call is TRBV28, the J call TRBJ2-7, with a possible D match to TRBD1 (6 bases). The CDR3 is made up of 15 amino acids. V lost 5 bases, J lost 2 bases, and 16 bases lay in between. CDR1 and CDR2 (germline): MDHEN, SYDVKM. The CDR3 sequence is CASSARTDRTYEQYF. The CDR3 DNA reads TGTGCCAGCAGTGCACGCACCGACAGGACCTACGAGCAGTACTTC.

This chain links TRBV10-1 with TRBJ1-5; D is perhaps TRBD1 (5 bases). With 7 bases removed from V and 0 bases from J, the gap between germline ends came to 7 bases. The CDR3 is made up of 13 amino acids. Germline V gene lookup returns CDR1 WNHNN and CDR2 SYGVQD (reference sequence). The CDR3 coding sequence is TGCGCCAGCAATAGGGGTAGCAATCAGCCCCAGCATTTT. Translated: CASNRGSNQPQHF.

The chain joins TRBV4-1 to TRBJ2-1, with TRBD2 matching 8 bases. Germline CDR1 reads MGHRA; CDR2 reads YSYEKL. Unmatched junction bases numbered 9, after V lost 4 bases and J lost 10 bases. The CDR3 contains 14 residues. CDR3 nucleotide sequence: TGCGCCAGCAGCCTAATGGGACTAGGGGTCGAGCAGTTCTTC. The encoded protein is CASSLMGLGVEQFF.

This clone was seen more than once but under ten times. The rearrangement links TRBV11-2 to TRBJ2-5; 10 nucleotides agree with TRBD2. CDR1 and CDR2 (germline): SGHAT, FQNNGV. This CDR3 contains 15 residues. V lost 5 bases and J lost 3; bases outside the gene matches: 6. The CDR3 spells CASSPPGLAKETQYF. The CDR3 DNA is TGTGCCAGCAGCCCACCGGGACTAGCGAAAGAGACCCAGTACTTC.

The V call is TRBV11-2, the J call TRBJ1-3; D is undetermined. CDR1 and CDR2 (germline): SGHAT, FQNNGV. Trimming cost V 5 bases and J 2 bases, with 10 bases left between them. The CDR3 loop spans 14 amino acids. The CDR3 region is CASSRDIAGNTIYF. CDR3 nucleotides: TGTGCCAGCAGCCGTGACATTGCTGGAAACACCATATATTTT. Full variable domain (missing parts from reference TRBV11-2 and TRBJ1-3): EAGVAQSPRYKIIEKRQSVAFWCNPISGHATLYWYQQILGQGPKLLIQFQNNGVVDDSQLPKDRFSAERLKGVDSTLKIQPAKLEDSAVYLCASSRDIAGNTIYFGEGSWLTVV.

The CDR3 DNA sequence: TGTGCCATCAGACCGGAGCTGAACACTGAAGCTTTCTTT. Amino acids: CAIRPELNTEAFF. This rearrangement joins TRBV10-3 to TRBJ1-1; unclear D gene. V was cut by 6 bases and J by 0 bases, with 8 bases left in between. The CDR3 has 13 amino acids. The V gene's germline CDR1 is ENHRY and CDR2 SYGVKD.

J is TRBJ1-3 and V is TRBV4-1; D unresolved. The V and J ends lost 0 bases and 0 bases respectively, with 9 bases between them. The CDR3 sequence is 16 residues long. Per the germline V gene, CDR1 is MGHRA and CDR2 is YSYEKL. CDR3 nucleotide sequence: TGCGCCAGCAGCCAAGACCCGAGAATCTCTGGAAACACCATATATTTT. This translates into CASSQDPRISGNTIYF.

The chain recombines TRBV5-4 with TRBJ2-3; 9 nucleotides match TRBD1. The CDR3 has 15 residues. J lost 3 bases, V lost 4 bases, and 6 bases had no gene match. Germline V gives CDR1 SGHNT, CDR2 YYREEE (reference sequence). The DNA of the CDR3 is TGTGCCAGCAGCCTCCCGGGACAGGGAACAGATACGCAGTATTTT. Translated, it gives CASSLPGQGTDTQYF.

V and J are TRBV5-1 and TRBJ2-7, with D tentatively TRBD1 (6 bases). V was cut by 1 base and J by 3 bases, with 11 bases left in between. CDR1 and CDR2 from the germline V gene are SGHRS and YFSETQ. The CDR3 has 14 amino acids. CDR3 sequence (DNA): TGCGCCAGCAGCTTGAGGGGGTCCGGCTACGAGCAGTACTTC. Residues: CASSLRGSGYEQYF.

The J gene is TRBJ2-3, the V gene TRBV4-3, with D possibly TRBD2 on 6 matching bases. This CDR3 region has 18 residues. Germline CDR1 reads LGHNA; CDR2 reads YSLEER. The V and J ends lost 3 bases and 0 bases respectively, with 19 bases between them. In nucleotides, the CDR3 is TGCGCCAGCAGCCAGGACCCTAGGACTATTTCCAGCACAGATACGCAGTATTTT. It specifies CASSQDPRTISSTDTQYF.

The chain uses TRBV6-1 and TRBJ2-5; D might be TRBD2 (6 bases). The CDR3 has 15 residues. Trimming left V 2 bases short and J 4 bases short, with 14 bases between. Germline V gene data show CDR1 as MNHNS and CDR2 as SASEGT. The CDR3: CASSEPRGARETQYF. The DNA of the CDR3 is TGTGCCAGCAGTGAACCGCGGGGAGCGAGAGAGACCCAGTACTTC.

V is TRBV29-1 and J is TRBJ2-7, with a possible D match to TRBD1 (5 bases). CDR3 size: 12 residues. Germline V CDR1 and CDR2: SQVTM, ANQGSEA. The germline V and J ends were trimmed by 2 bases and 3 bases, with 8 bases remaining between them. The CDR3 loop reads CSVETGVYEQYF. CDR3 bases: TGCAGCGTTGAAACAGGAGTCTACGAGCAGTACTTC.

The rearrangement links TRBV19 to TRBJ1-1, with D maybe TRBD1 (5 bases). The length of the CDR3 is 12 residues. Germline V gives CDR1 LNHDA, CDR2 SQIVND (reference sequence). Between the trimmed V and J ends, which lost 10 bases and 1 base, there was a span of 10 bases. CDR3 amino acids: CATFTGNTEAFF. The CDR3 DNA reads TGTGCCACCTTCACAGGGAACACTGAAGCTTTCTTT. Supplemented by reference TRBV19 and TRBJ1-1, the full variable domain reads DGGITQSPKYLFRKEGQNVTLSCEQNLNHDAMYWYRQDPGQGLRLIYYSQIVNDFQKGDIAEGYSVSREKKESFPLTVTSAQKNPTAFYLCATFTGNTEAFFGQGTRLTVV.

The V gene is TRBV10-2, the J gene TRBJ2-7, with 9 bases that match TRBD2. The CDR3 extends over 17 amino acids. The germline CDR1 and CDR2 sequences are WSHSY and SAAADI. Trimming cost V 5 bases and J 3 bases; bases outside gene matches: 14. The chain's CDR3 is CASSSNSSGGLNYEQYF. DNA for the CDR3: TGCGCCAGCAGTTCTAACAGCAGCGGGGGGCTAAACTACGAGCAGTACTTC.

V gene TRBV4-1 combines with J gene TRBJ1-6; no clear D. This CDR3 comprises 16 residues. Trimming shortened V by 0 bases and J by 6 bases, and 12 bases separated the two germline ends. In germline, CDR1 is MGHRA, CDR2 YSYEKL. The CDR3 loop reads CASSQDWAGSNSPLHF. DNA for the CDR3: TGCGCCAGCAGCCAAGATTGGGCGGGAAGTAATTCACCCCTCCACTTT.

This chain joins TRBV2 and TRBJ1-5, with TRBD1 identical over 10 bases. The J segment lost 5 bases and the V segment lost 5 bases, leaving 6 bases of the junction unmatched. Germline CDR1 reads SNHLY; CDR2 reads FYNNEI. The CDR3 has 15 amino acids. The CDR3 is CASSTDRGRDQPQHF. Here the CDR3 DNA reads TGTGCCAGCAGTACCGACAGGGGGCGGGATCAGCCCCAGCATTTT.

The chain has TRBV7-3 and TRBJ1-1, with a tentative D call TRBD1 (5 bases). The germline gives CDR1 SGHTA, CDR2 FQGTGA. Trimming pared 1 base from V and 3 bases from J, leaving 15 bases between. The CDR3 consists of 16 residues. CDR3 residues: CASSLNGAGRHTEAFF. The CDR3 DNA is TGTGCCAGCAGCTTAAACGGAGCAGGGAGGCACACTGAAGCTTTCTTT.

The J gene is TRBJ2-7, the V gene TRBV7-9; D remains ambiguous. The CDR3 length is 18 residues. Germline CDR1 SEHNR, CDR2 FQNEAQ (reference sequence). The V and J ends lost 3 bases and 0 bases respectively, with 21 bases between them. The CDR3 nucleotides are TGTGCCAGCAGCTTCGCCCCGTTATCGGTTAGGAGCTCCTACGAGCAGTACTTC. As protein: CASSFAPLSVRSSYEQYF. Using reference TRBV7-9 and TRBJ2-7 for the parts outside the CDR3, the full variable domain is DTGVSQNPRHKITKRGQNVTFRCDPISEHNRLYWYRQTLGQGPEFLTYFQNEAQLEKSRLLSDRFSAERPKGSFSTLEIQRTEQGDSAMYLCASSFAPLSVRSSYEQYFGPGTRLTVT.